This T cell receptor beta chain was retrieved from a study of shared clonotypes between healthy human individuals. Assay execution took place at the deep level. The data were produced by immunoSEQ multiplex PCR, yet TCRdb's version contains in-frame clones alone and is incomplete. The sample has some 2.1 million clones, roughly 95% seen once. Study-wide results and caveats: The naive CD4 repertoires of a handful of donors were compared, and roughly 5% of clonotypes were shared.

Per the germline V gene, CDR1 is SNHLY and CDR2 is FYNNEI. The CDR3 has 15 amino acids. V lost 8 bases, J lost 4 bases, and 11 bases stayed unmatched. Points on this clone: The target antigen is unknown.

The study drew its donors from healthy HIV-negative adults without recent acute infections or vaccinations. It was into CD45RA+ naive and CD45RA-negative memory subsets that the CD4+ cells were split. The sequenced sample consisted of naive CD4+ T cells sorted from blood. Described subset: CD45RA+ positively selected. This receptor was obtained from a young man in good health. The chain links TRBV2 to TRBJ2-3; 8 positions agree with TRBD2. The CDR3 here is CASLGVGGAADTQYF. The CDR3 nucleotides read TGTGCCAGCCTCGGAGTCGGGGGGGCAGCAGATACGCAGTATTTT.